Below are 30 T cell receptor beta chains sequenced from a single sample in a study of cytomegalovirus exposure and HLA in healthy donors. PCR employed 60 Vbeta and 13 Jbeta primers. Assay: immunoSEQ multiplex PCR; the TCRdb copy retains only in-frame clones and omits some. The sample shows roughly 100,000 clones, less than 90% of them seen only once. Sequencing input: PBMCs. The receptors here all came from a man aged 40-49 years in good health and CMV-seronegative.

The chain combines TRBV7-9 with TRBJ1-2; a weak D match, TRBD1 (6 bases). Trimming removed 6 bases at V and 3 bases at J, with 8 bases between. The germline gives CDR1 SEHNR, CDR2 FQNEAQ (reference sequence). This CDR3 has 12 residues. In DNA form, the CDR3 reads TGTGCCAGCAGGGACAGAGACTATGGCTACACCTTC. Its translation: CASRDRDYGYTF.

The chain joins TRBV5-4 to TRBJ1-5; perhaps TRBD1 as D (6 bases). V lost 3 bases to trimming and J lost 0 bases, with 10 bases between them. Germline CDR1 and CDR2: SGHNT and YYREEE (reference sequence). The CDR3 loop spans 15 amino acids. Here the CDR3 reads CASSWGGSSNQPQHF. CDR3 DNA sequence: TGTGCCAGCAGCTGGGGGGGCAGTAGCAATCAGCCCCAGCATTTT.

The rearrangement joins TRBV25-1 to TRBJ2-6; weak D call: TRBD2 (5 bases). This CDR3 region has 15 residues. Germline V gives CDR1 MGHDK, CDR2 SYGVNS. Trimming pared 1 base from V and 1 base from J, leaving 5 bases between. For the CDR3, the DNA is TGTGCCAGCAGTGAATCGGGGTCTGGGGCCAACGTCCTGACTTTC. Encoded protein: CASSESGSGANVLTF. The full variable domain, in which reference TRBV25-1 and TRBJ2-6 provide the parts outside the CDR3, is EADIYQTPRYLVIGTGKKITLECSQTMGHDKMYWYQQDPGMELHLIHYSYGVNSTEKGDLSSESTVSRIRTEHFPLTLESARPSHTSQYLCASSESGSGANVLTFGAGSRLTVL.

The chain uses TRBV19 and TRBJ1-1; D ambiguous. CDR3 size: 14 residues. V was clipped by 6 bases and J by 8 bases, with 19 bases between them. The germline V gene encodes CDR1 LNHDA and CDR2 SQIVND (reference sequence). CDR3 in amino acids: CASSLQVLGTEAFF. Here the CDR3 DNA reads TGTGCCAGTAGCCTCCAGGTCTTAGGAACAGAAGCTTTCTTT.

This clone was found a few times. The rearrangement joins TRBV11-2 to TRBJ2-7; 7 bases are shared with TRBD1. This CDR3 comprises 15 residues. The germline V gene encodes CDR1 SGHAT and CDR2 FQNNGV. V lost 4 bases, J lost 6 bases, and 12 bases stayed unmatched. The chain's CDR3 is CASSSLLLTGTEQYF. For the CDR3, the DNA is TGTGCCAGCAGCTCTCTACTCCTGACAGGGACCGAGCAGTACTTC.

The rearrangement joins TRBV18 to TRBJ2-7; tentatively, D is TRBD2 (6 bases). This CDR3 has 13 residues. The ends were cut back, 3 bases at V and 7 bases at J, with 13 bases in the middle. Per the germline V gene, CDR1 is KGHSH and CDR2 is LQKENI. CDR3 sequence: CASSPQAGREQYF. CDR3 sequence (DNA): TGTGCCAGCTCACCCCAGGCAGGGAGGGAGCAGTACTTC.

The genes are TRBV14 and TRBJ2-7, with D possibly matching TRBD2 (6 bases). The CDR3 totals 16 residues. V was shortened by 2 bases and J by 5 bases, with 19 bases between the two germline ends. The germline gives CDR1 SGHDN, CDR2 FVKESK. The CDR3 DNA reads TGTGCCAGCAGCCAATACATTACAGGAGGGATCCACGAGCAGTACTTC. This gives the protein CASSQYITGGIHEQYF.

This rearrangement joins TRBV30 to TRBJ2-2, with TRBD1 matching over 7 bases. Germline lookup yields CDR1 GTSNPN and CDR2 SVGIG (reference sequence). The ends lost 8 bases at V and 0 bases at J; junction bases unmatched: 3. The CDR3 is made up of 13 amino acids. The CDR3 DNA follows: TGTGCCGGGGGACAGTCGAACACCGGGGAGCTGTTTTTT. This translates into CAGGQSNTGELFF.

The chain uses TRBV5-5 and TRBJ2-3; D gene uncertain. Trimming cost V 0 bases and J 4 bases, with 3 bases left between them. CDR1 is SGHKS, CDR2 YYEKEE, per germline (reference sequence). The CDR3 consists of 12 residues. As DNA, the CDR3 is TGTGCCAGCAGCTTGGCGGCAGATACGCAGTATTTT. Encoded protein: CASSLAADTQYF.

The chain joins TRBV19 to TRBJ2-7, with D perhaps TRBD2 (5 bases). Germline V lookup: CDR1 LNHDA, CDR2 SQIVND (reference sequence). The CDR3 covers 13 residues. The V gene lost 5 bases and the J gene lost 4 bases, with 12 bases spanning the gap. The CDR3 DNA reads TGTGCCAGTAGTTTGAGGGAAAAATACGAGCAGTACTTC. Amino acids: CASSLREKYEQYF.

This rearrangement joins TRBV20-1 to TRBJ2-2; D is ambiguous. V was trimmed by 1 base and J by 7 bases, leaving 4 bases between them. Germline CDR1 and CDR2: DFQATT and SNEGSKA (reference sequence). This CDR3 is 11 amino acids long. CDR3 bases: TGCAGTGCTAGAGTTAACGGGGAGCTGTTTTTT. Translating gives CSARVNGELFF.

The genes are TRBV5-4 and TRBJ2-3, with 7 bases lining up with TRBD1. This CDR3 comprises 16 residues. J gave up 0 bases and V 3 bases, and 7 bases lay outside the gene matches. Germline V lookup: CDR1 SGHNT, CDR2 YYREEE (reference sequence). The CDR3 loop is CASSSSMTGSTDTQYF. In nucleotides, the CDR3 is TGTGCCAGCAGCTCCTCAATGACAGGGAGCACAGATACGCAGTATTTT.

CDR3: CASSVRGGQETQYF. CDR3 bases: TGTGCCAGCAGCGTACGAGGGGGCCAAGAGACCCAGTACTTC. V and J are TRBV7-9 and TRBJ2-5; a weak D match, TRBD1 (6 bases). The CDR3 contains 14 residues. With 5 bases removed from V and 1 base from J, the gap between germline ends came to 11 bases. Germline CDR1 reads SEHNR; CDR2 reads FQNEAQ (reference sequence). Variable domain in full (rest from reference TRBV7-9 and TRBJ2-5): DTGVSQNPRHKITKRGQNVTFRCDPISEHNRLYWYRQTLGQGPEFLTYFQNEAQLEKSRLLSDRFSAERPKGSFSTLEIQRTEQGDSAMYLCASSVRGGQETQYFGPGTRLLVL.

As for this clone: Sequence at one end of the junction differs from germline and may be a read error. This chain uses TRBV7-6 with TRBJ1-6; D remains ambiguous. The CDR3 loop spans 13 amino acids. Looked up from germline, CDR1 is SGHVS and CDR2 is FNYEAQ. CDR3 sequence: CASSTYSNSSLHF. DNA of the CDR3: TGTGCCAGCAGCACTTACAGCAATTCATCCCTCCACTTT.

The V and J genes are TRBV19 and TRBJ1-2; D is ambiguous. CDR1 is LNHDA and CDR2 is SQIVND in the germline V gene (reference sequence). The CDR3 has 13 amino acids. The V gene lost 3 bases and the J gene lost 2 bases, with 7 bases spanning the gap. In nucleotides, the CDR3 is TGTGCCAGTAGTATCCGGCGGAACTATGGCTACACCTTC. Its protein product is CASSIRRNYGYTF.

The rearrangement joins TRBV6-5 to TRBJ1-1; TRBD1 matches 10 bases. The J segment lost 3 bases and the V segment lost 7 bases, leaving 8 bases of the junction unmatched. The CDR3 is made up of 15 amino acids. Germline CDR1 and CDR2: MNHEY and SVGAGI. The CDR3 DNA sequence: TGTGCCAGCACCACGCGGGACAGGGGTCACACTGAAGCTTTCTTT. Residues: CASTTRDRGHTEAFF.

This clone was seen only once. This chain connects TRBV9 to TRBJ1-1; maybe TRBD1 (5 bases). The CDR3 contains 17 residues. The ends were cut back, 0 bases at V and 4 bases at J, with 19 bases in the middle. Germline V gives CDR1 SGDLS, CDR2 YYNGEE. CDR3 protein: CASSVVGGTAGGTEAFF. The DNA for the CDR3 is TGTGCCAGCAGCGTAGTGGGGGGAACAGCCGGGGGCACTGAAGCTTTCTTT.

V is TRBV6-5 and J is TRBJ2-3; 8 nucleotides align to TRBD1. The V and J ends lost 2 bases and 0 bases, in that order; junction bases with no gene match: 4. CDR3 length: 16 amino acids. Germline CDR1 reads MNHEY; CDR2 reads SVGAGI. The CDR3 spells CASSYGRGPSTDTQYF. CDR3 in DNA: TGTGCCAGCAGTTACGGCAGGGGGCCCAGCACAGATACGCAGTATTTT.

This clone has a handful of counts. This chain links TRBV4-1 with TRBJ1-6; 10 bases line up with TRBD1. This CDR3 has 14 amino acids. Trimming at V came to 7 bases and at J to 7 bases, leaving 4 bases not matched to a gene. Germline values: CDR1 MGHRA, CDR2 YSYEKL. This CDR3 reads CASTAGQGNSPLHF. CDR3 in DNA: TGCGCCAGCACCGCGGGACAGGGGAATTCACCCCTCCACTTT.

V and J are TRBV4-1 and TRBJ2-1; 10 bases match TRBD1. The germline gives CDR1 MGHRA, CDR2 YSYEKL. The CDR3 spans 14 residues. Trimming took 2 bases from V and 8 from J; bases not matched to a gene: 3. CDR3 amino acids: CASSQRTGGDEQFF. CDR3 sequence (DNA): TGCGCCAGCAGCCAACGGACAGGGGGGGATGAGCAGTTCTTC.

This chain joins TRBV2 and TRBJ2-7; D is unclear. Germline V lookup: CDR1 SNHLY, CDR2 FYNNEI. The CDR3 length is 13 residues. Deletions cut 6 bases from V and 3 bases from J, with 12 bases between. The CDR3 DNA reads TGTGCCAGCAGGTACACAACCATCTACGAGCAGTACTTC. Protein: CASRYTTIYEQYF.

The CDR3 coding sequence is TGTGCCAGCTCACCACCGTCGCTAGCGGGGGGAGAGACCCAGTACTTC. It specifies CASSPPSLAGGETQYF. The chain combines TRBV18 with TRBJ2-5; 11 bases are a match to TRBD2. This CDR3 region has 16 residues. V lost 0 bases to trimming and J lost 4 bases; unmatched junction nucleotides: 4. Germline V lookup: CDR1 KGHSH, CDR2 LQKENI.

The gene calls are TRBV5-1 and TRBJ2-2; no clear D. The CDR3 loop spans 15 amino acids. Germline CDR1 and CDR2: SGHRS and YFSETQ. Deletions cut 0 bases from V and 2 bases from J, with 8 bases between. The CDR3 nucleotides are TGCGCCAGCAGCTTGGGTAGCATCAACACCGGGGAGCTGTTTTTT. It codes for CASSLGSINTGELFF. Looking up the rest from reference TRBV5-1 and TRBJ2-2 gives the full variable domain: KAGVTQTPRYLIKTRGQQVTLSCSPISGHRSVSWYQQTPGQGLQFLFEYFSETQRNKGNFPGRFSGRQFSNSRSEMNVSTLELGDSALYLCASSLGSINTGELFFGEGSRLTVL.

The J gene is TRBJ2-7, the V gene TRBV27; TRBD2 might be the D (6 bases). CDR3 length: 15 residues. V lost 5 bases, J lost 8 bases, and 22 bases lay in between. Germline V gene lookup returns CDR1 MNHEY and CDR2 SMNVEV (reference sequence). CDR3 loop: CASSPQRVLEGQQYF. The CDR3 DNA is TGTGCCAGCAGTCCCCAACGGGTGTTGGAGGGACAGCAGTACTTC.

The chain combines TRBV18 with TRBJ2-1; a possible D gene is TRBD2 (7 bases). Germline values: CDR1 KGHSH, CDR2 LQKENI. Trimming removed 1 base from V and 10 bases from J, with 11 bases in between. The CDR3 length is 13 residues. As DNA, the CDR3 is TGTGCCAGCTCACCACGGGGGGGCTGGGAGCAGTTCTTC. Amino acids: CASSPRGGWEQFF.

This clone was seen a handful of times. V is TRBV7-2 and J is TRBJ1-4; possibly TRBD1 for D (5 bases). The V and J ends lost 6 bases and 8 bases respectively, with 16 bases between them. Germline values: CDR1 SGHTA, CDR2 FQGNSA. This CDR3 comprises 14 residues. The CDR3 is CASSRQSLGEKLFF. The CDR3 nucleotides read TGTGCCAGCAGTAGACAGTCCCTGGGGGAAAAACTGTTTTTT.

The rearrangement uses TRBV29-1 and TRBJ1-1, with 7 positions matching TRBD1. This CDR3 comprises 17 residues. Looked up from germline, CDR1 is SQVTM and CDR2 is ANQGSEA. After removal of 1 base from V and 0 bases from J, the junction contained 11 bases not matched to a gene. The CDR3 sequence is CSVEGITPGTVNTEAFF. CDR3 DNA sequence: TGCAGCGTTGAAGGAATCACTCCCGGGACAGTGAACACTGAAGCTTTCTTT.

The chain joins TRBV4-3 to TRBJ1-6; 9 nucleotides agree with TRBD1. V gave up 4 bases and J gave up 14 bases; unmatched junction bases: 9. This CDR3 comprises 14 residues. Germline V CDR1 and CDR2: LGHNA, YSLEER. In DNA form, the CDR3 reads TGCGCCAGCAGCCCGCGGACAGGGGCGCAGGCCCTCCACTTT. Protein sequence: CASSPRTGAQALHF.

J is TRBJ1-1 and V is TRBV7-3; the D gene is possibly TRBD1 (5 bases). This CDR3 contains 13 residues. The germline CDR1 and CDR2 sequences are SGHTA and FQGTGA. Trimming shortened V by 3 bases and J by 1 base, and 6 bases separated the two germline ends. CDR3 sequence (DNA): TGTGCCAGCAGCTTCCAGGGGAACACTGAAGCTTTCTTT. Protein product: CASSFQGNTEAFF.

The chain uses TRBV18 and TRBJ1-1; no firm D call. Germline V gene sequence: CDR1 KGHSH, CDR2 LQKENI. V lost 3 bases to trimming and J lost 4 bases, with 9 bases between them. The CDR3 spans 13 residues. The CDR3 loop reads CASSPGRFTEAFF. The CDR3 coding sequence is TGTGCCAGCTCACCGGGCCGATTCACTGAAGCTTTCTTT.